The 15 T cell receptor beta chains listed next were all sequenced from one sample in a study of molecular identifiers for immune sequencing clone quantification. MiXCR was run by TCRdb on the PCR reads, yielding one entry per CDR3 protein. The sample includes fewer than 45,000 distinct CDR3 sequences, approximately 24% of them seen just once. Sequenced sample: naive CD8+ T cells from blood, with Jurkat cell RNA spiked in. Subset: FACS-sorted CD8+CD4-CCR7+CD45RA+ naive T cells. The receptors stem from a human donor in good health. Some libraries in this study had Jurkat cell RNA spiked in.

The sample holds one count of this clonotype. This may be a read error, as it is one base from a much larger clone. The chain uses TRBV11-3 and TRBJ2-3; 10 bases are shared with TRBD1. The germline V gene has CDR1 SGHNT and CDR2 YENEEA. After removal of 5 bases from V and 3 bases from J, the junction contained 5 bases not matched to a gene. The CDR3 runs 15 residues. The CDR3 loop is CASSVTGGRTDTQYF. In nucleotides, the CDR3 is TGTGCCAGCAGCGTGACAGGGGGCAGAACAGATACGCAGTATTTT.

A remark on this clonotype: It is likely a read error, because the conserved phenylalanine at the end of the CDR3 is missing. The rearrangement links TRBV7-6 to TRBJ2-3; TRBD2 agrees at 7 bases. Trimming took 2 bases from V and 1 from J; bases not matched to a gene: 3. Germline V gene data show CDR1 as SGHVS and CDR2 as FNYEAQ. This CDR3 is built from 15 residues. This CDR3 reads CASSLLAGGTDTQYS. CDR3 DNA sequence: TGTGCCAGCAGCTTATTGGCGGGGGGCACAGATACGCAGTATTCT.

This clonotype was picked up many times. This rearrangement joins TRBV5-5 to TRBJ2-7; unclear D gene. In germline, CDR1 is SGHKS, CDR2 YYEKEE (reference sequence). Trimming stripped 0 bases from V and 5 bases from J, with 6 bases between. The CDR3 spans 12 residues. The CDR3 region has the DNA TGTGCCAGCAGCTTGGTGGACCACGAGCAGTACTTC. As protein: CASSLVDHEQYF.

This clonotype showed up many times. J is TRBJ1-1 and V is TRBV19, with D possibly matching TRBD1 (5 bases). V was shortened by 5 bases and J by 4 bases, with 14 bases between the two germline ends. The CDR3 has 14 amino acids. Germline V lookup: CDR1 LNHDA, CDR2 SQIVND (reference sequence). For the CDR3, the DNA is TGTGCCAGTAGTTTAGGGGCCGCCGTCACTGAAGCTTTCTTT. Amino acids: CASSLGAAVTEAFF.

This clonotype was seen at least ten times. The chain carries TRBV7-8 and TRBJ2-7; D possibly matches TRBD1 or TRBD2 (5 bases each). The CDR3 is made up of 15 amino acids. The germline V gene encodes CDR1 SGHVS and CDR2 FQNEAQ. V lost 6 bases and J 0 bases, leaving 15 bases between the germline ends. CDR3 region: CASRARDGSSYEQYF. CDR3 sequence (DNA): TGTGCCAGCAGAGCCCGGGACGGCAGCTCCTACGAGCAGTACTTC.

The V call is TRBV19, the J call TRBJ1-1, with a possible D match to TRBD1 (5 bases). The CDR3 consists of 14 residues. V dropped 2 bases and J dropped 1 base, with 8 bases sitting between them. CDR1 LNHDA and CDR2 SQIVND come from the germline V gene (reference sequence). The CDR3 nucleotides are TGTGCCAGTAGTATACAGGGCCCGAACACTGAAGCTTTCTTT. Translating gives CASSIQGPNTEAFF.

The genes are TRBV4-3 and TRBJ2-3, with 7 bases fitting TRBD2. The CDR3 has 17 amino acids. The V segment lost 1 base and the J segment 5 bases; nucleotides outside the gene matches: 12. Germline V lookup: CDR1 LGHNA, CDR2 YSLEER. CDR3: CASSQGLFGRAKDTQYF. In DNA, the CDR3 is TGCGCCAGCAGCCAAGGACTTTTTGGGAGGGCCAAAGATACGCAGTATTTT.

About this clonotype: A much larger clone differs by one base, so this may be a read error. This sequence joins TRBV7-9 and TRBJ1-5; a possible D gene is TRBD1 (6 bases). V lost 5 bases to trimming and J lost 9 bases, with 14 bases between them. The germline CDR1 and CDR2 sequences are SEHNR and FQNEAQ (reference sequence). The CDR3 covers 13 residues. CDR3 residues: CASSPTGNGPQHF. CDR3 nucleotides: TGTGCCAGCAGCCCAACAGGGAATGGGCCCCAGCATTTT. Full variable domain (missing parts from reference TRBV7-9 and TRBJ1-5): DTGVSQNPRHKITKRGQNVTFRCDPISEHNRLYWYRQTLGQGPEFLTYFQNEAQLEKSRLLSDRFSAERPKGSFSTLEIQRTEQGDSAMYLCASSPTGNGPQHFGDGTRLSIL.

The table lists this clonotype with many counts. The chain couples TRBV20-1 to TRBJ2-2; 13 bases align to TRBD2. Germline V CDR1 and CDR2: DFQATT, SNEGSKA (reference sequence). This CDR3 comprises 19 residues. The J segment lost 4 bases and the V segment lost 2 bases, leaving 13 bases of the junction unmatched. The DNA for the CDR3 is TGCAGTGCTAGACCCCCGGTACTAGCGGGAGGGCTGGGCACCGGGGAGCTGTTTTTT. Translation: CSARPPVLAGGLGTGELFF.

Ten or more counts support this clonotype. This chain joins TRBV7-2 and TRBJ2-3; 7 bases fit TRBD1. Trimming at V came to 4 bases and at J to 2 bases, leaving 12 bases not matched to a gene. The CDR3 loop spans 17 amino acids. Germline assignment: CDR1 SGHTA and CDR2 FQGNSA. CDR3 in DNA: TGTGCCAGCAGCTCCCCGACAGGGTTCCTAAACACAGATACGCAGTATTTT. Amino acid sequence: CASSSPTGFLNTDTQYF.

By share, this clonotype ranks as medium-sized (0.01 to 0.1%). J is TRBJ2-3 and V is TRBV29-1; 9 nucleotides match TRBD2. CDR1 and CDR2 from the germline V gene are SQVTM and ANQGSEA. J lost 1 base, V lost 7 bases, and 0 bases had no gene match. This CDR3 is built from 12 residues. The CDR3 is CSGLAGTDTQYF. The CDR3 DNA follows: TGCAGCGGACTAGCGGGCACAGATACGCAGTATTTT.

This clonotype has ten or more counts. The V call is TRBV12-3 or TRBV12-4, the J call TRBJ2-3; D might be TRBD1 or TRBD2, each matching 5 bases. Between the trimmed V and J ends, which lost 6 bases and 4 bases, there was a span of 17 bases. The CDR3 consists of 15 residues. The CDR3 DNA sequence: TGTGCCAGCAGCCCCGGGACGAGGCAGGCAGATACGCAGTATTTT. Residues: CASSPGTRQADTQYF.

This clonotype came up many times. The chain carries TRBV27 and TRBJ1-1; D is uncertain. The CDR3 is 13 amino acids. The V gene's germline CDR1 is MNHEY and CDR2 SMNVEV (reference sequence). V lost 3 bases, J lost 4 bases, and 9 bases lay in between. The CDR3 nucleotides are TGTGCCAGCAGTTTCTCGTATTTCACTGAAGCTTTCTTT. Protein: CASSFSYFTEAFF.

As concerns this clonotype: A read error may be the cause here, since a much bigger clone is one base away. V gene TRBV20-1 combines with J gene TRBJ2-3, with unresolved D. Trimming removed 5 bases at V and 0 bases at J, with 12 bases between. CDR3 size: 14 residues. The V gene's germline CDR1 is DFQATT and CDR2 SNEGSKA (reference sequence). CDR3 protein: CSAGAHRSTDTQYF. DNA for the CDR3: TGCAGTGCTGGAGCACACCGTAGCACAGATACGCAGTATTTT.

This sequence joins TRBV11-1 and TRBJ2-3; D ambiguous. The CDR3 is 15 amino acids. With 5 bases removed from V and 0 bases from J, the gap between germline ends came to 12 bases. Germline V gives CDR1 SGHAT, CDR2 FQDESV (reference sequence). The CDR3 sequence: CASSPRSASTDTQYF. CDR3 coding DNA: TGTGCCAGCAGCCCCCGGTCGGCAAGCACAGATACGCAGTATTTT. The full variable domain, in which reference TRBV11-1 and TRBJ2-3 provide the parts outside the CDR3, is EAEVAQSPRYKITEKSQAVAFWCDPISGHATLYWYRQILGQGPELLVQFQDESVVDDSQLPKDRFSAERLKGVDSTLKIQPAELGDSAMYLCASSPRSASTDTQYFGPGTRLTVL.